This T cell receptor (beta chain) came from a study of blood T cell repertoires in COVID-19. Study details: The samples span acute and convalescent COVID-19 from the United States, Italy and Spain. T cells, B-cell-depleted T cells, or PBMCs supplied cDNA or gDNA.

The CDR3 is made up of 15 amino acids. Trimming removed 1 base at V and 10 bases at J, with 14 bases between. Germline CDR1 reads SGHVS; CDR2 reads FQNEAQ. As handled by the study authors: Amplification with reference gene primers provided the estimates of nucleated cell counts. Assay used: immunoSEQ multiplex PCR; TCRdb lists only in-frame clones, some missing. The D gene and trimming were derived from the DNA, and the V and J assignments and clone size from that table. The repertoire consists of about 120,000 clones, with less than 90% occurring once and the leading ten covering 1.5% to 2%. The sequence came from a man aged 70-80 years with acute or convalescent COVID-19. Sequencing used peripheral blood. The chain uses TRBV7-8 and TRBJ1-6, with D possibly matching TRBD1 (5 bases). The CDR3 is CASSLEAGLNSPLHF. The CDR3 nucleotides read TGTGCCAGCAGCTTAGAGGCAGGGTTGAACTCACCCCTCCACTTT.